The TCR beta chain described here comes from a study of shared clonotypes between healthy human individuals. Study background: Samples came from two female and a few male donors aged 18 to 49. Study results and limitations: Compared with memory subsets, naive subsets generally had larger estimated richness. The small donor group covered limited genetic and exposure diversity.

Here immunoSEQ multiplex PCR was the method, and the copy in TCRdb shows in-frame clones only, minus some. The sample records about 120,000 clones, roughly 70% being singletons. The CDR3 extends over 16 amino acids. Germline values: CDR1 MGHRA, CDR2 YSYEKL. With 0 bases removed from V and 6 bases from J, the gap between germline ends came to 14 bases. As regards this clone: Its specificity is unknown.

The sequence was collected from a woman younger than 45 in good health. The V gene is TRBV4-1, the J gene TRBJ2-2; perhaps TRBD2 as D (6 bases). Material for sequencing was memory CD8+ T cells sorted from blood. The subset is: CD45RO+ cells pooled with CCR7-negative TemRA cells. CDR3 in amino acids: CASSQEDGRGAGELFF. CDR3 sequence (DNA): TGCGCCAGCAGCCAAGAAGACGGGAGAGGGGCCGGGGAGCTGTTTTTT.